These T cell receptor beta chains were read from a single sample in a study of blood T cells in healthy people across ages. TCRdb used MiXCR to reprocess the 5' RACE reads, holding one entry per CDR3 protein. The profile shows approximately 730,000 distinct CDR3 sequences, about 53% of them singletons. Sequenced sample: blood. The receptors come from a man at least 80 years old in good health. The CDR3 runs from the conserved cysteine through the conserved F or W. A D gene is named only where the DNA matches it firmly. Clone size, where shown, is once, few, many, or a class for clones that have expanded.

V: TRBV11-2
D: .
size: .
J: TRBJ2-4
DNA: TGTGCCAGCAGCTTAGGTCGTGGGGCCAAAAACATTCAGTACTTC
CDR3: CASSLGRGAKNIQYF

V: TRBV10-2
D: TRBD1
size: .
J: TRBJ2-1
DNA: TGCGCCAGCAGTGAGTCGGACAGGGTCTACAATGAGCAGTTCTTC
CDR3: CASSESDRVYNEQFF

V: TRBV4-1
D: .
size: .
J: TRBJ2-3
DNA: TGCGCCAGCAGCCAAGATGAGGCCTGGGACTCAGATACGCAGTATTTT
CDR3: CASSQDEAWDSDTQYF

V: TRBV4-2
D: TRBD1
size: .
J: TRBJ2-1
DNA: TGTGCCAGCACCCGGGGTGTTGGACAGGGTGGTGATGAGCAGTTCTTC
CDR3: CASTRGVGQGGDEQFF

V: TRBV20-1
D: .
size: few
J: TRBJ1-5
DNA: TGCAGTGCTAGAGATGCCGGATTCAACCAGCCCCAGCATTTT
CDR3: CSARDAGFNQPQHF

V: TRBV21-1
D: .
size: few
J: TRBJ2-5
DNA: TGTGCCAGCAGCACCACCGGGGGCCTCCAAGAGACCCAGTACTTC
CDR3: CASSTTGGLQETQYF

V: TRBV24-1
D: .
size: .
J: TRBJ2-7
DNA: TGTGCCACCAGTGATTTGACGGGGGGCCGCTACGAGCAGTACTTC
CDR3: CATSDLTGGRYEQYF

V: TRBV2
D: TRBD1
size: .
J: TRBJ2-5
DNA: TGTGTCAGCAGTACCCGGGACAGGGAGGTATCGCAGTACTTC
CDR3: CVSSTRDREVSQYF

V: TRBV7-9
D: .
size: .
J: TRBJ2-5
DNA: TGTGCCAGCAGCTTAGGCGACAGGGAGGGAGAGACCCAGTACTTC
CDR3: CASSLGDREGETQYF

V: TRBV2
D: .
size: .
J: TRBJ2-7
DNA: TGTGCCAGCTCACCAGGGAACAGAGAGCAGTACTTC
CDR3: CASSPGNREQYF

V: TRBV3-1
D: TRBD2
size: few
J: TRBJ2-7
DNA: TGTGCCAGCAGCCAAGGGACTAGCGGGAGGCCCTACGAGCAGTACTTC
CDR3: CASSQGTSGRPYEQYF

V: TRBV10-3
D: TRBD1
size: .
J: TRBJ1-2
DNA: TGTGCCACAGGGGGCGGAGGAACACTTAACTATGGCTACACCTTC
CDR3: CATGGGGTLNYGYTF

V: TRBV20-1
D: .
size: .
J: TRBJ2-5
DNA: TGCAGTGCTAGTGGCCAGGGAGGAGAGACCCAGTACTTC
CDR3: CSASGQGGETQYF

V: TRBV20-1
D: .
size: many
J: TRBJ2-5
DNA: TGCAGTGCCCACTGGGGAGAGACCCAGTACTTC
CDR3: CSAHWGETQYF

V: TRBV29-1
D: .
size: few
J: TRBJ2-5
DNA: TGCAGCTCAAAGGAGGGGAGGGAGACCCAGTACTTC
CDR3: CSSKEGRETQYF

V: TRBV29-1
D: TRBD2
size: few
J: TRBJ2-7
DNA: TGCAGCGTTGACTCGCGGGGGGGAGACTCCTACGAGCAGTACTTC
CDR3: CSVDSRGGDSYEQYF

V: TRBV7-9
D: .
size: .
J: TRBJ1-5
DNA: TGTGCCAGCAGCTTAGGGGGCCTCCGTGGCGATCAGCCCCAGCATTTT
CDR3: CASSLGGLRGDQPQHF

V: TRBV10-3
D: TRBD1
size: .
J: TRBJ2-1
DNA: TGTGCCATCAGGGATGACAGGGAAGAGCAGTTCTTC
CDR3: CAIRDDREEQFF

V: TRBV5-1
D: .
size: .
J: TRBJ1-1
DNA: TGCGCCAGCAGCTTGGGTCAGAATTTGAACACTGAAGCTTTCTTT
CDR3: CASSLGQNLNTEAFF

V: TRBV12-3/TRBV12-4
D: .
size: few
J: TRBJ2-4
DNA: TGTGCCAGCAGTTTAGCGGGCACTGTCATTCAGTACTTC
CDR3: CASSLAGTVIQYF

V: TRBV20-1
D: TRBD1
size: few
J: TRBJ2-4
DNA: TGCAGTGCTTCGACACAGGGGGCGGCCAAAAACATTCAGTACTTC
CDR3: CSASTQGAAKNIQYF

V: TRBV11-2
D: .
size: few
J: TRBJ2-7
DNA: TGTGCCAGCACCCTGAACCTAAACTCCTACGAGCAGTACTTC
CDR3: CASTLNLNSYEQYF

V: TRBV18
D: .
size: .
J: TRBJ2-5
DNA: TGTGCCAGCTCCCTACAGGCCCAAGAGACCCAGTACTTC
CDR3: CASSLQAQETQYF

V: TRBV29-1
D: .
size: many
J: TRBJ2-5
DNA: TGCAGCATCCGGGACACACCACAAGAGACCCAGTACTTC
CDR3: CSIRDTPQETQYF

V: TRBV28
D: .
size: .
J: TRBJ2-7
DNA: TGTGCCAGCAGTTTCGGCACTAAGGACCCGCAGTACTTC
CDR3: CASSFGTKDPQYF

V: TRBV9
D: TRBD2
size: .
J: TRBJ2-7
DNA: TGTGCCGGCAGCGACAAAACGGGACTAGCGGGAATCTACGAGCAGTACTTC
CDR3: CAGSDKTGLAGIYEQYF

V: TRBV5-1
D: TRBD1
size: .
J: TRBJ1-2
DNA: TGCGCCAGCAACCCCGACAGGGAGAATGGCTACACCTTC
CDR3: CASNPDRENGYTF

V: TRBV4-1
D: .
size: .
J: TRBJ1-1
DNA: TGCGCCAGCAGCCTTACCTTGGGACACCTGAACACTGAAGCTTTCTTT
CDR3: CASSLTLGHLNTEAFF

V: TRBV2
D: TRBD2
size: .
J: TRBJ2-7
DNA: TGTGCCAGCAGCCCAAGGCTAGCGGGAGGTCCCGGTACGTACGAGCAGTACTTC
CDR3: CASSPRLAGGPGTYEQYF

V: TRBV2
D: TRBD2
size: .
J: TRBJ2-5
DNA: TGTGCCAGCAGGCCACTAGCGGGATCCCAAGAGACCCAGTACTTC
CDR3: CASRPLAGSQETQYF

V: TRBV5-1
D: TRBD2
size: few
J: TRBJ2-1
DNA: TGCGCCAGCAGCTTGGCGGGGGGGCGGCACAATGAGCAGTTCTTC
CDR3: CASSLAGGRHNEQFF

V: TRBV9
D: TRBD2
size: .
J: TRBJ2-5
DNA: TGTGCCAGCAGCGGGCGACTAGCGGGAGCTAGAGAGACCCAGTACTTC
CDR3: CASSGRLAGARETQYF

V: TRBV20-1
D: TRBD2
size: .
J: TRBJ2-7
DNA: TGCAGTGCTTCAATTCCCGGACTAGCGGAGCTCAACGAGCAGTACTTC
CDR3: CSASIPGLAELNEQYF

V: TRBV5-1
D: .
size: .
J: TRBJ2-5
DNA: TGCGCCAGCAGCGAGGGTAGAGGACTTCAAGAGACCCAGTACTTC
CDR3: CASSEGRGLQETQYF

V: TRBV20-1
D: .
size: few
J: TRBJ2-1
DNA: TGCAGTGCTAGAAGGTTGGCGGGACCCAATGAGCAGTTCTTC
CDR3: CSARRLAGPNEQFF

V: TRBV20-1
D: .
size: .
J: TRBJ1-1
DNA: TGCAGTGCCCCGGGAGCTTTGGGCACTGAAGCTTTCTTT
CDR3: CSAPGALGTEAFF

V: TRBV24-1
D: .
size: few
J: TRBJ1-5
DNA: TGTGCCACCAGTCCGGGGGGGGGCTACAATCAGCCCCAGCATTTT
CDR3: CATSPGGGYNQPQHF

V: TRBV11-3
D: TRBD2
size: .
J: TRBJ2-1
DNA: TGTGCCAGCAGCTCCGAGCTAGCGGGAGGGAAAGATGAGCAGTTCTTC
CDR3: CASSSELAGGKDEQFF

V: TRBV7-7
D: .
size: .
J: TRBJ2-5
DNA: TGTGCTAGCAGCTCAGGGGTTGGGCAGACCCAGTACTTC
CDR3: CASSSGVGQTQYF

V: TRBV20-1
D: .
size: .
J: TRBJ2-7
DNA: TGCAGTGCCGCCCTTAGCGGAAGCTCCTACGAGCAGTACTTC
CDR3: CSAALSGSSYEQYF

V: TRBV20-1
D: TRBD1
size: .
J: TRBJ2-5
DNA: TGCAGTGCTACCACTCCGCGAACAGGGGCTGATGAGCAGTACTTC
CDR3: CSATTPRTGADEQYF

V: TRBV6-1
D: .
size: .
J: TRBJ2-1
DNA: TGTGCCAGCACCGGGGACCCTCCCCCGTACAATGAGCAGTTCTTC
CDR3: CASTGDPPPYNEQFF

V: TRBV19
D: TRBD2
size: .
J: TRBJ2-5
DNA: TGTGCCAGTCGAACCGGGACTAGCGGGAGAGAGACCCAGTACTTC
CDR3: CASRTGTSGRETQYF

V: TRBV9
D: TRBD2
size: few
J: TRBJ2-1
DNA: TGTGCCAGCAGCGTAGTCGATAGCGGGAGGGCCGGCGGTGAGCAGTTCTTC
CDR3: CASSVVDSGRAGGEQFF

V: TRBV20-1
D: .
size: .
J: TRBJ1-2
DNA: TGCAGTGCTGCCGGCGGTGTCTATGGCTACACCTTC
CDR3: CSAAGGVYGYTF

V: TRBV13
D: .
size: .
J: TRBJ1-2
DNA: TGTGCCAGCAGCTTCAGGACAGAAGAGGGTAACTATGGCTACACCTTC
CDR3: CASSFRTEEGNYGYTF

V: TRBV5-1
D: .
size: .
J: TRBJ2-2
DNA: TGCGCCAGCAGCTTCGACCCAGCAAGGGAGCTGTTTTTT
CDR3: CASSFDPARELFF

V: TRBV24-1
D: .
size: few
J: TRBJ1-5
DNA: TGTGCCACCAGTGATCGCGGGGCGGGTCAGCCCCAGCATTTT
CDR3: CATSDRGAGQPQHF

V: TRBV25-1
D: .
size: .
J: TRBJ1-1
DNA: TGTGCCAGCAGTGAACAGCCACCGAACACTGAAGCTTTCTTT
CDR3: CASSEQPPNTEAFF